The text below deals with one TCR beta chain. Its antigen is still unknown. Total RNA was isolated from each sample in quantities of at least 5 micrograms. Primers used in a second PCR of roughly 7 to 12 cycles were a sample-barcoded 5' primer and a J-beta primer mix. A single record per CDR3 protein comes from TCRdb applying MiXCR to the 5' RACE reads. The sample holds hundreds of thousands of distinct CDR3 sequences; approximately 25% are singletons and the top ten take 8.7%. The entry originates in a study of blood T cells in healthy people across ages. Study-level results: TCR beta diversity per million T cells fell roughly linearly with age. PBMCs were not sorted, which prevented a conclusive comparison of naive versus antigen-experienced cells.

This CDR3 region has 15 residues. The V gene's germline CDR1 is MNHEY and CDR2 SMNVEV (reference sequence). Separately, the same data were catalogued under a study of T cells of mothers and their children.

The chain is built from TRBV27 and TRBJ2-5, with TRBD2 matching over 8 bases. The J call is uncertain, as TRBJ2-1 better fits the DNA end. The receptor comes from a boy between 10 and 17 years old in good health. The source material was blood. The CDR3 region is CASSTLPGGDNEQFF. The CDR3 DNA reads TGTGCCAGCAGTACCTTACCGGGAGGGGACAATGAGCAGTTCTTC.